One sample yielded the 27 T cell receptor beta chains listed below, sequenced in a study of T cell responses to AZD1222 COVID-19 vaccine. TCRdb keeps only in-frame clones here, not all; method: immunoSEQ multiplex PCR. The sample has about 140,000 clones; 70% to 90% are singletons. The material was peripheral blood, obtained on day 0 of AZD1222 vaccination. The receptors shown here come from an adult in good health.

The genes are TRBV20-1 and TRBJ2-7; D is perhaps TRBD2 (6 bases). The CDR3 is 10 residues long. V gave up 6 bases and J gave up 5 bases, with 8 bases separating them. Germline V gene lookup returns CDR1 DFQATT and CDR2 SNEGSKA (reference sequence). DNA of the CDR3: TGCAGTGCGTCGGGAGACGAGCAGTACTTC. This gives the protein CSASGDEQYF.

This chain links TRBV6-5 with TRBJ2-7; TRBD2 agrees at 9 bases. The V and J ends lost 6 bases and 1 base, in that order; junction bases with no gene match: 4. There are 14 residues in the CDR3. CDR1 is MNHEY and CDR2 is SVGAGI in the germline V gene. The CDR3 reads CASSLSGRSYEQYF. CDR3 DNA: TGTGCCAGCAGCCTAAGCGGGAGGTCCTACGAGCAGTACTTC.

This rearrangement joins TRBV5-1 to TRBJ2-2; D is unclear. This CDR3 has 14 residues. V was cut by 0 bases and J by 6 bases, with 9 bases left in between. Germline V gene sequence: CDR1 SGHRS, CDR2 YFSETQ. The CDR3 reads CASSLGFAAGELFF. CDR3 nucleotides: TGCGCCAGCAGCTTGGGGTTTGCCGCCGGGGAGCTGTTTTTT. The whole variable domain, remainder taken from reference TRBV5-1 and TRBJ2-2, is KAGVTQTPRYLIKTRGQQVTLSCSPISGHRSVSWYQQTPGQGLQFLFEYFSETQRNKGNFPGRFSGRQFSNSRSEMNVSTLELGDSALYLCASSLGFAAGELFFGEGSRLTVL.

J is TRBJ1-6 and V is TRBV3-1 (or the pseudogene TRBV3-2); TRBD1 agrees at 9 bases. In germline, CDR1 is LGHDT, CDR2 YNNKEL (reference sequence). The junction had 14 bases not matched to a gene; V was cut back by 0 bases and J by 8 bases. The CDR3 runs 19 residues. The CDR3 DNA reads TGTGCCAGCAGCCAAGATTCATACAGGGGGCTTCCCGCATATTCACCCCTCCACTTT. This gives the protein CASSQDSYRGLPAYSPLHF.

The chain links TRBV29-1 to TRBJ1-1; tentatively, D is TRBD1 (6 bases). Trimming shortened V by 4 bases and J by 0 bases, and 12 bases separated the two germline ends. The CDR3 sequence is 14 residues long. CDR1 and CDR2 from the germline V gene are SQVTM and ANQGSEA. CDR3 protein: CSVARGSVNTEAFF. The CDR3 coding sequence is TGCAGCGTTGCCAGGGGTTCAGTGAACACTGAAGCTTTCTTT. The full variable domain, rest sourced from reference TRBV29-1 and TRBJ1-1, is SAVISQKPSRDICQRGTSLTIQCQVDSQVTMMFWYRQQPGQSLTLIATANQGSEATYESGFVIDKFPISRPNLTFSTLTVSNMSPEDSSIYLCSVARGSVNTEAFFGQGTRLTVV.

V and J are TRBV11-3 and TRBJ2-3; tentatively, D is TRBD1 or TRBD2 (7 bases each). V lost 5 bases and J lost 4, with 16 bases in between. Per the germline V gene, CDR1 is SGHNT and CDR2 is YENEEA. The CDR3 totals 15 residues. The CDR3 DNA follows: TGTGCCAGCAGCCTCTCAGGGGGGGTATCAGATACGCAGTATTTT. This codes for CASSLSGGVSDTQYF. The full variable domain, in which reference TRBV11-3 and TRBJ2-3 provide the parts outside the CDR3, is EAGVVQSPRYKIIEKKQPVAFWCNPISGHNTLYWYLQNLGQGPELLIRYENEEAVDDSQLPKDRFSAERLKGVDSTLKIQPAELGDSAVYLCASSLSGGVSDTQYFGPGTRLTVL.

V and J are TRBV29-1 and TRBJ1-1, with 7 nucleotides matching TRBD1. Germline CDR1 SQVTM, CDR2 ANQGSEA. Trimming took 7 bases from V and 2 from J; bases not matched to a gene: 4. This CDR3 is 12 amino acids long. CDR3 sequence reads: CSAWDSNTEAFF. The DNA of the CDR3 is TGCAGCGCCTGGGACAGTAACACTGAAGCTTTCTTT.

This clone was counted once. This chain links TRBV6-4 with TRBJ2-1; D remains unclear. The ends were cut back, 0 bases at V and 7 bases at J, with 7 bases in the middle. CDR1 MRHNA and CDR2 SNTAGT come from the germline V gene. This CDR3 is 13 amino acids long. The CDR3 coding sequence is TGTGCCAGCAGTGACTCAACTGCAAATGAGCAGTTCTTC. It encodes CASSDSTANEQFF.

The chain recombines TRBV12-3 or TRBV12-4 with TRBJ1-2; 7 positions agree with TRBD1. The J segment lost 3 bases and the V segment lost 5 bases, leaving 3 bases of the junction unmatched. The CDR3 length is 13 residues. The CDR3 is CASSDRADYGYTF. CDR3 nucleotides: TGTGCCAGCAGTGACAGGGCAGACTATGGCTACACCTTC.

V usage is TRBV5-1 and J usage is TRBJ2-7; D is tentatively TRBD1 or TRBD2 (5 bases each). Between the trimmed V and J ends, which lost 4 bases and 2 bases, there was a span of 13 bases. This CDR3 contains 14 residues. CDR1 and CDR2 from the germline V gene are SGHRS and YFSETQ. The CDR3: CASSLGTGTYEQYF. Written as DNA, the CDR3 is TGCGCCAGCAGCCTCGGGACGGGGACCTACGAGCAGTACTTC.

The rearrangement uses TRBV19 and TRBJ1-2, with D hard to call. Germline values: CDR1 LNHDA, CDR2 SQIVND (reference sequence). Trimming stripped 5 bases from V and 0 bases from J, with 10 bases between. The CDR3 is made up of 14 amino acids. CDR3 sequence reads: CASSVQPTNYGYTF. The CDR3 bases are TGTGCCAGTAGTGTGCAGCCTACTAACTATGGCTACACCTTC.

The CDR3, as DNA: TGTGCCAGCAGCGTATTGTCTAGCGCAGTCGGGGAGCTGTTTTTT. Amino acid sequence: CASSVLSSAVGELFF. The V gene is TRBV9, the J gene TRBJ2-2; D might be TRBD2 (6 bases). The CDR3 is 15 residues long. With 1 base removed from V and 7 bases from J, the gap between germline ends came to 14 bases. Germline V gene sequence: CDR1 SGDLS, CDR2 YYNGEE. The full variable domain, in which reference TRBV9 and TRBJ2-2 provide the parts outside the CDR3, is DSGVTQTPKHLITATGQRVTLRCSPRSGDLSVYWYQQSLDQGLQFLIQYYNGEERAKGNILERFSAQQFPDLHSELNLSSLELGDSALYFCASSVLSSAVGELFFGEGSRLTVL.

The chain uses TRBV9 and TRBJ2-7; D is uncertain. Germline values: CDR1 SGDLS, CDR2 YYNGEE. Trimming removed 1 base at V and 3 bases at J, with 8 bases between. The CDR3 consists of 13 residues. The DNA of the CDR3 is TGTGCCAGCAGCGTATCGGCTGACTACGAGCAGTACTTC. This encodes CASSVSADYEQYF. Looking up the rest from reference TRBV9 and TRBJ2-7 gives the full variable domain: DSGVTQTPKHLITATGQRVTLRCSPRSGDLSVYWYQQSLDQGLQFLIQYYNGEERAKGNILERFSAQQFPDLHSELNLSSLELGDSALYFCASSVSADYEQYFGPGTRLTVT.

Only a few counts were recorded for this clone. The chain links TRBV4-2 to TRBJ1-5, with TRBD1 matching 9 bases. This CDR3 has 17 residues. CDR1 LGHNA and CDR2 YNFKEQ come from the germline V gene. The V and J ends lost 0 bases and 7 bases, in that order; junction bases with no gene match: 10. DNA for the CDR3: TGTGCCAGCAGCCAAGATTCAGAACAGGGGGCCCACCAGCCCCAGCATTTT. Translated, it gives CASSQDSEQGAHQPQHF.

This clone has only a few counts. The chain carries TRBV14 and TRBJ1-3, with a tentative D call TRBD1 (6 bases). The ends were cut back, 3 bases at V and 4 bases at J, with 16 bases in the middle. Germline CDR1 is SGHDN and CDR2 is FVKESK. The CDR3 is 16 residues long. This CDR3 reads CASSQKQGAAGNTIYF. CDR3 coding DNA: TGTGCCAGCAGCCAGAAACAGGGAGCAGCGGGAAACACCATATATTTT.

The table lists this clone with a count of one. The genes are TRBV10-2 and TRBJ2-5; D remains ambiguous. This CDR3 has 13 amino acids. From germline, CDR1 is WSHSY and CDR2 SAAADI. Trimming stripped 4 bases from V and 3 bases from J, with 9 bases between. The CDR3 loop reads CASSGTQKETQYF. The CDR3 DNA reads TGCGCCAGCAGTGGGACCCAAAAAGAGACCCAGTACTTC.

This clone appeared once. CDR3 amino acids: CASSPLTRGSSYEQYF. The CDR3, as DNA: TGCGCCAGCAGCCCTCTCACGAGGGGGAGCTCCTACGAGCAGTACTTC. The J gene is TRBJ2-7, the V gene TRBV4-1, with a possible D match to TRBD1 (6 bases). The CDR3 length is 16 residues. Trimming removed 4 bases from V and 0 bases from J, with 16 bases in between. CDR1 and CDR2 from the germline V gene are MGHRA and YSYEKL.

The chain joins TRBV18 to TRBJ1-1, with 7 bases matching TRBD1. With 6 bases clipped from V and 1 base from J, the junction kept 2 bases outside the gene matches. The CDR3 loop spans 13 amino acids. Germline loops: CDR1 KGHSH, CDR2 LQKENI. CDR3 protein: CASSGTENTEAFF. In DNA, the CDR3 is TGTGCCAGCTCTGGGACAGAGAACACTGAAGCTTTCTTT.

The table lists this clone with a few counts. The CDR3 region has the DNA TGTGCCAGCAGCTCAGGACGGTTCTCCTACAATGAGCAGTTCTTC. This translates into CASSSGRFSYNEQFF. V usage is TRBV5-4 and J usage is TRBJ2-1; no definite D call. The CDR3 sequence is 15 residues long. CDR1 and CDR2 from the germline V gene are SGHNT and YYREEE (reference sequence). The V end lost 3 bases, the J end lost 0 bases, and 10 bases lay between the germline ends.

The CDR3 region has the DNA TGTGCCAGCAGCCAAAGGACAGGTGGGAACACTGAAGCTTTCTTT. Translated, it gives CASSQRTGGNTEAFF. This chain uses TRBV4-2 with TRBJ1-1; 7 bases line up with TRBD1. Germline loops: CDR1 LGHNA, CDR2 YNFKEQ. The J segment lost 1 base and the V segment lost 2 bases, leaving 4 bases of the junction unmatched. The CDR3 contains 15 residues.

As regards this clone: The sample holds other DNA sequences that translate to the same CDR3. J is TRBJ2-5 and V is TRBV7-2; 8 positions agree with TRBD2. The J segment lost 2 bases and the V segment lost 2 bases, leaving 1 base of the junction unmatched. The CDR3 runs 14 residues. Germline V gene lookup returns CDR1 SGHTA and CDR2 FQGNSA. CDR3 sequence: CASSLTSGQETQYF. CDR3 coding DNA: TGTGCCAGCAGCTTAACTAGCGGACAAGAGACCCAGTACTTC. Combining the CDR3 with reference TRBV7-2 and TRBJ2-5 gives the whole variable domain GAGVSQSPSNKVTEKGKDVELRCDPISGHTALYWYRQSLGQGLEFLIYFQGNSAPDKSGLPSDRFSAERTGGSVSTLTIQRTQQEDSAVYLCASSLTSGQETQYFGPGTRLLVL.

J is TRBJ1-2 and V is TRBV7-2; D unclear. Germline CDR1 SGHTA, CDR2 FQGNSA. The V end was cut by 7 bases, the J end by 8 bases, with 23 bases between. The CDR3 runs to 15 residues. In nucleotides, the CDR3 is TGTGCCAGCACCCCTTTCCGGCCAAACGGGCAAGGCTACACCTTC. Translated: CASTPFRPNGQGYTF.

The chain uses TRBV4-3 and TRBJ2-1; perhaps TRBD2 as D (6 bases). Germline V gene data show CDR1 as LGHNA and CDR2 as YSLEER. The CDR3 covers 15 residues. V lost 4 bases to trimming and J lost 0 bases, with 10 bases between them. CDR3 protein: CASSPLASSYNEQFF. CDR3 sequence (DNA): TGCGCCAGCAGCCCTCTAGCGAGCTCCTACAATGAGCAGTTCTTC.

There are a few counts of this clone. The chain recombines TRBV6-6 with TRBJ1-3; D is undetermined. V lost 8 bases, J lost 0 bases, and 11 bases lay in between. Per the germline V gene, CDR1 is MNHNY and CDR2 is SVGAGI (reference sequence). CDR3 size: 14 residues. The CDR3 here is CASFRGVSGNTIYF. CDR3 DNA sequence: TGTGCCAGCTTTCGGGGAGTCTCTGGAAACACCATATATTTT.

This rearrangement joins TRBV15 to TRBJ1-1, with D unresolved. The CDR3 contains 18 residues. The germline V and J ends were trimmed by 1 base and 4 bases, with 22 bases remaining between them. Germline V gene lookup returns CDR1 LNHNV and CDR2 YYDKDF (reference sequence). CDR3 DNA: TGTGCCACCAGCAGAGCATCCCAGCTAGGCCGTACGATCACTGAAGCTTTCTTT. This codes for CATSRASQLGRTITEAFF. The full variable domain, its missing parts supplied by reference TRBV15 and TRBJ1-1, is DAMVIQNPRYQVTQFGKPVTLSCSQTLNHNVMYWYQQKSSQAPKLLFHYYDKDFNNEADTPDNFQSRRPNTSFCFLDIRSPGLGDTAMYLCATSRASQLGRTITEAFFGQGTRLTVV.

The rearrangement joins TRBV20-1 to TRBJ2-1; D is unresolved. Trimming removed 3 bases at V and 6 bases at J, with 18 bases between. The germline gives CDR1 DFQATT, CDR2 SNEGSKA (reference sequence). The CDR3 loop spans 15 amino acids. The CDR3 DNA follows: TGCAGTGCTAGTGTGCTGCCTAGAGCAAGCAATGAGCAGTTCTTC. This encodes CSASVLPRASNEQFF.

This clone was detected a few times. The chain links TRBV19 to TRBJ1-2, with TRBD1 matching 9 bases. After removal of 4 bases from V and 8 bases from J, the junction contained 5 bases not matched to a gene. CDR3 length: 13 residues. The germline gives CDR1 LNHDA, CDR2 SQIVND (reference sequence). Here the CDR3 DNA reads TGTGCCAGTAGTAACAGGGGGCCGGCGGGCTACACCTTC. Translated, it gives CASSNRGPAGYTF.